This TCR beta chain was profiled in a study of blood T cell repertoires in COVID-19. Across the study: There were acute and convalescent COVID-19 samples, and they came from the United States, Italy and Spain. From T cells, B-cell-depleted T cells, or PBMCs came the material, which was cDNA or gDNA.

Source study methods: Amplification with reference gene primers provided the estimates of nucleated cell counts. The repertoire was sequenced with immunoSEQ multiplex PCR; TCRdb's copy has only in-frame clones and lacks some. That table supplies the V and J calls and clone size; D and trimming were determined from the DNA. Among some 200,000 clones listed, around 80% were seen once. The V gene's germline CDR1 is MDHEN and CDR2 SYDVKM. The CDR3 totals 18 residues. The V and J ends lost 2 bases and 5 bases, in that order; junction bases with no gene match: 12. This TCR was sampled from a woman aged 25 to 39 with COVID-19, enrolled during active disease. Sequencing input: peripheral blood. The chain joins TRBV28 to TRBJ2-5; TRBD2 matches at 12 bases. The CDR3 spells CASSLKASGGAVDETQYF. CDR3 nucleotides: TGTGCCAGCAGTTTAAAGGCTAGCGGGGGGGCGGTCGATGAGACCCAGTACTTC.